This T cell receptor beta chain comes out of a study of vaccination and CD4 T cells after COVID-19. Treatment described: approximately nine-day PBMC culture with coronavirus spike peptide pools or control peptides (ViraFEST assay). Trimming shortened V by 3 bases and J by 0 bases, and 8 bases separated the two germline ends. The V gene's germline CDR1 is SQVTM and CDR2 ANQGSEA. This CDR3 has 13 amino acids. Note on this clonotype: Antigen specificity is unknown.

Cultured CD4+ T cell DNA was sequenced using the Oncomine TCR Beta short-read assay. Each CDR3 protein is one row after TCRdb ran MiXCR on the PCR reads. Of approximately 21,000 distinct CDR3 sequences listed, approximately 59% are singletons. The V and J genes are TRBV29-1 and TRBJ1-1, with D unresolved. The clonotype comes from a human donor who had recovered from COVID-19. The sample in question was CD4+ T cells from blood, cultured in vitro, obtained after SARS-CoV-2 vaccination. CDR3 in DNA: TGCAGCGTTGATAAGGGAATGAACACTGAAGCTTTCTTT. It codes for CSVDKGMNTEAFF.